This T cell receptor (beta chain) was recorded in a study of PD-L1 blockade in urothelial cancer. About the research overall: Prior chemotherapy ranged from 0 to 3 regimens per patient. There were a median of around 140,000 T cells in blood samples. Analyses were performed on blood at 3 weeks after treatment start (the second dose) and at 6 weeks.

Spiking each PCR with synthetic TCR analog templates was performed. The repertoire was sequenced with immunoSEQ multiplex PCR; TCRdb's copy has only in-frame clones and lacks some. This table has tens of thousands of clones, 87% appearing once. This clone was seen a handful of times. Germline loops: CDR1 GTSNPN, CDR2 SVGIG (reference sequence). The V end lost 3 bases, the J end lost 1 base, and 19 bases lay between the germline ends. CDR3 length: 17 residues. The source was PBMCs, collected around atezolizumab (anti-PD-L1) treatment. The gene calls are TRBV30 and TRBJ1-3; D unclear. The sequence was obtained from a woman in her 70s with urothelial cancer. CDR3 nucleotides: TGTGCCTGGAGGCGACCCGCGGGGAAAGGGTCTGGAAACACCATATATTTT. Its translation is CAWRRPAGKGSGNTIYF. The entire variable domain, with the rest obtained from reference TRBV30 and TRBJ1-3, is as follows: SQTIHQWPATLVQPVGSPLSLECTVEGTSNPNLYWYRQAAGRGLQLLFYSVGIGQISSEVPQNLSASRPQDRQFILSSKKLLLSDSGFYLCAWRRPAGKGSGNTIYFGEGSWLTVV.